The next 16 T cell receptor beta chains were all read from a single sample in a study of regulatory T cells in long-lasting Graves disease. Both iRepertoire HTBI primers and Arm-PCR of CDR3 regions were used to build the TCR beta libraries. TCRdb recomputed calls from the multiplex PCR reads with MiXCR, one row per CDR3 protein. The repertoire has about 220,000 distinct CDR3 sequences, approximately 19% of them found once; the top ten carry 10% to 15%. Stated time point: newly diagnosed GD, antithyroid drugs for less than 3 months. Generation of the TCR library employed RNA extracted from PBMCs. The same data also contributed to another study, on T cells in Graves' hyperthyroidism and ophthalmopathy.

The material sequenced was peripheral blood mononuclear cells (PBMCs), taken at new diagnosis, from a patient treated with antithyroid drugs. Source of these receptors: a woman aged 30 to 39 with Graves disease.

This clonotype was observed at least ten times. The V and J genes are TRBV7-9 and TRBJ2-1; 9 bases align to TRBD1. In germline, CDR1 is SEHNR, CDR2 FQNEAQ (reference sequence). With V trimmed by 3 bases and J by 7 bases, 7 bases remained unmatched. The CDR3 is 15 residues long. CDR3 protein: CASSLSGTGWNEQFF. The CDR3 DNA sequence: TGTGCCAGCAGCTTGTCCGGGACAGGGTGGAATGAGCAGTTCTTC.

This clonotype was counted many times. V is TRBV27 and J is TRBJ2-2; no reliable D call. There are 11 residues in the CDR3. The germline V and J ends were trimmed by 8 bases and 7 bases, with 8 bases remaining between them. The germline V gene encodes CDR1 MNHEY and CDR2 SMNVEV (reference sequence). The CDR3 loop is CASATVGELFF. In nucleotides, the CDR3 is TGTGCCAGCGCCACGGTCGGGGAGCTGTTTTTT.

The sample holds many counts of this clonotype. V and J are TRBV6-5 and TRBJ2-3; D is unclear. The germline V gene encodes CDR1 MNHEY and CDR2 SVGAGI. Trimming took 0 bases from V and 0 from J, leaving 10 bases between them. The CDR3 consists of 16 residues. For the CDR3, the DNA is TGTGCCAGCAGTTACTCGTCCGGAAGGAGCACAGATACGCAGTATTTT. Translation gives CASSYSSGRSTDTQYF.

This clonotype appeared many times. The CDR3, as DNA: TGCAGTGCTTCCCGCCTCTATAGCAATCAGCCCCAGCATTTT. The encoded protein is CSASRLYSNQPQHF. The chain is built from TRBV20-1 and TRBJ1-5, with D hard to call. V was clipped by 5 bases and J by 0 bases, with 11 bases between them. Germline values: CDR1 DFQATT, CDR2 SNEGSKA (reference sequence). The CDR3 extends over 14 amino acids.

This clonotype was counted at least ten times. The chain recombines TRBV19 with TRBJ1-5; 7 nucleotides line up with TRBD1. The germline CDR1 and CDR2 sequences are LNHDA and SQIVND (reference sequence). V was pared by 1 base and J by 5 bases, with 8 bases of the junction left unmatched. The length of the CDR3 is 16 residues. CDR3 protein: CASSIVTGFGDQPQHF. The CDR3 DNA sequence: TGTGCCAGTAGTATAGTGACAGGGTTTGGGGATCAGCCCCAGCATTTT.

This clonotype has at least ten counts. V is TRBV3-1 and J is TRBJ2-7, with 12 bases lining up with TRBD2. The CDR3 is 18 residues long. J was trimmed by 7 bases and V by 4 bases; bases with no gene match: 17. CDR1 and CDR2 from the germline V gene are LGHDT and YNNKEL (reference sequence). The CDR3 loop is CASSPGQGRLAGVGEQYF. In nucleotides, the CDR3 is TGTGCCAGCAGCCCTGGACAGGGGCGACTAGCGGGAGTGGGAGAGCAGTACTTC.

In its sample, this clonotype was seen many times. The chain links TRBV30 to TRBJ1-3; the D is unclear. CDR1 is GTSNPN and CDR2 is SVGIG in the germline V gene (reference sequence). CDR3 length equals 14 residues. Trimming stripped 1 base from V and 4 bases from J, with 11 bases between. The CDR3 region is CAWSGGYGGNTIYF. In DNA, the CDR3 is TGTGCCTGGAGTGGGGGTTATGGGGGAAACACCATATATTTT.

This clonotype was counted at least ten times. This chain joins TRBV12-5 and TRBJ2-2; 7 bases map to TRBD1. Trimming cost V 0 bases and J 3 bases; bases outside gene matches: 4. From germline, CDR1 is LGHNT and CDR2 FRNRAP. The CDR3 sequence is 16 residues long. In nucleotides, the CDR3 is TGTGCTAGTGGTTTGGTACTTGGACAGGACACCGGGGAGCTGTTTTTT. Its translation is CASGLVLGQDTGELFF.

This clonotype has a handful of counts. The rearrangement joins TRBV5-4 to TRBJ2-1; 8 nucleotides agree with TRBD2. Germline V CDR1 and CDR2: SGHNT, YYREEE (reference sequence). The CDR3 contains 15 residues. Trimming removed 4 bases from V and 7 bases from J; junction bases left unmatched: 10. CDR3 sequence: CASSKLPSGWNEQFF. DNA of the CDR3: TGTGCCAGCAGCAAACTGCCTAGCGGGTGGAATGAGCAGTTCTTC.

Ten or more counts support this clonotype. The junction does not match germline at one end; this may be a read error. The chain employs TRBV2 and TRBJ2-1; 9 bases fit TRBD1. Germline values: CDR1 SNHLY, CDR2 FYNNEI. The CDR3 length is 12 residues. The CDR3 is CASSQTGTGWLF. The CDR3 nucleotides read TGTGCCAGCAGTCAGACCGGGACAGGGTGGCTCTTC.

This clonotype was seen only a few times. The genes are TRBV7-9 and TRBJ1-5, with TRBD1 matching over 8 bases. Trimming removed 1 base from V and 6 bases from J; junction bases left unmatched: 2. Germline lookup yields CDR1 SEHNR and CDR2 FQNEAQ (reference sequence). The CDR3 contains 14 residues. The CDR3 spells CASSLEQGGQPQHF. CDR3 nucleotides: TGTGCCAGCAGCTTAGAACAGGGGGGTCAGCCCCAGCATTTT.

This clonotype was observed a handful of times. The chain combines TRBV18 with TRBJ1-1, with D perhaps TRBD1 (5 bases). Trimming cost V 6 bases and J 1 base, with 9 bases left between them. In germline, CDR1 is KGHSH, CDR2 LQKENI. This CDR3 comprises 13 residues. The CDR3 DNA reads as TGTGCCAGCTCCTCGGACAAGAACACTGAAGCTTTCTTT. The encoded protein is CASSSDKNTEAFF.

This clonotype was seen repeatedly, ten times or more. The V and J genes are TRBV19 and TRBJ2-7; D might be TRBD1 (6 bases). Germline values: CDR1 LNHDA, CDR2 SQIVND (reference sequence). The CDR3 is 14 amino acids. The germline V and J ends were trimmed by 2 bases and 6 bases, with 14 bases remaining between them. DNA of the CDR3: TGTGCCAGTAGTATAAACAGGGCCCTCTCCGAGCAGTACTTC. Translated: CASSINRALSEQYF.

CDR3 nucleotide sequence: TGTGCCAGCAGTTTAGGGGGAGTTTACAATGAGCAGTTCTTC. This sequence encodes CASSLGGVYNEQFF. V is TRBV12-3 or TRBV12-4 and J is TRBJ2-1, with a tentative D call TRBD2 (5 bases). The length of the CDR3 is 14 residues. V was cut by 1 base and J by 4 bases, with 8 bases left in between.

The V gene is TRBV11-2, the J gene TRBJ2-6; D remains unclear. The CDR3 runs to 15 residues. V shed 2 bases and J shed 0 bases, with 5 bases lying between them. Per germline, CDR1 SGHAT and CDR2 FQNNGV. The CDR3 loop is CASSLRSSGANVLTF. CDR3 sequence (DNA): TGTGCCAGCAGCTTAAGGAGCTCTGGGGCCAACGTCCTGACTTTC.

This clonotype was seen repeatedly, ten times or more. The chain couples TRBV7-9 to TRBJ2-7; 7 bases line up with TRBD1. J was trimmed by 2 bases and V by 5 bases; bases with no gene match: 6. The V gene's germline CDR1 is SEHNR and CDR2 FQNEAQ (reference sequence). The CDR3 is 14 amino acids. This CDR3 is CASSTRQGTYEQYF. DNA for the CDR3: TGTGCCAGCAGCACACGACAGGGCACCTACGAGCAGTACTTC.